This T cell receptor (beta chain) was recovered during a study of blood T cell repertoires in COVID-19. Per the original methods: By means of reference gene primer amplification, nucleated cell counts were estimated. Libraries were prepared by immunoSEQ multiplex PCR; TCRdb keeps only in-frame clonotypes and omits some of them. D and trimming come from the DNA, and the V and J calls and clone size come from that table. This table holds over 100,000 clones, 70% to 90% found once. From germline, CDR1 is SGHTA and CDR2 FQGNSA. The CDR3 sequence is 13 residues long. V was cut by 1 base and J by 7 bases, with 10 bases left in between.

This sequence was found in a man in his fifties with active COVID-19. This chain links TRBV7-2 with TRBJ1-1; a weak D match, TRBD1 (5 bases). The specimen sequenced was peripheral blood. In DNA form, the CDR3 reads TGTGCCAGCAGCTTAGGGGGCGGAAGTGAAGCTTTCTTT. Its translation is CASSLGGGSEAFF. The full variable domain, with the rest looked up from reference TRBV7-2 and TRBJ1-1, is GAGVSQSPSNKVTEKGKDVELRCDPISGHTALYWYRQSLGQGLEFLIYFQGNSAPDKSGLPSDRFSAERTGGSVSTLTIQRTQQEDSAVYLCASSLGGGSEAFFGQGTRLTVV.